This T cell receptor (beta chain) was sequenced during a study of glioma-infiltrating T cells after dendritic cell vaccination. Study as a whole: Patients received three intradermal dendritic cell vaccine injections at biweekly intervals.

Germline CDR1 SEHNR, CDR2 FQNEAQ (reference sequence). With V trimmed by 4 bases and J by 1 base, 4 bases remained unmatched. The CDR3 is made up of 14 amino acids. For this clone: Its matching antigen is unknown.

Input was 2 to 2.5 ug genomic DNA, or all available if less. Sequenced by immunoSEQ multiplex PCR; TCRdb stores in-frame clones only, minus some. The table shows about 92,000 clones, with just over 85% occurring only once. General observations from the study: Complete blood and tumor specimen sets were limited to few patients.

Before vaccination, two weeks after the third vaccination, and at progression, PBMC were collected. V and J are TRBV7-9 and TRBJ2-7, with TRBD2 identical over 7 bases. The sequenced sample was blood, obtained before dendritic cell vaccination. This TCR derives from a human donor with glioblastoma. CDR3 sequence (DNA): TGTGCCAGCAGCTCGCCGGGACTATCCTACGAGCAGTACTTC. Translation gives CASSSPGLSYEQYF.